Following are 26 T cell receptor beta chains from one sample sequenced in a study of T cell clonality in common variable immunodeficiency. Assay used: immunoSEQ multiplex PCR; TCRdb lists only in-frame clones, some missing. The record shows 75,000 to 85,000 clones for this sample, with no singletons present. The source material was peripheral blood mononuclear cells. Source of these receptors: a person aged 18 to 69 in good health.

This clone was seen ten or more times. Here the CDR3 reads CASTFPSKLAENIQYF. The covered CDR3 bases are TGTGCCAGCACCTTCCCCTCCAAACTAGCGGAAAACATT. This chain links TRBV7-3 with TRBJ2-4, with TRBD2 matching over 8 bases. The read falls 3 residues short of the CDR3 end, and the missing part is taken from the germline J gene. The V gene's germline CDR1 is SGHTA and CDR2 FQGTGA. CDR3 length: 16 residues. The trim removed 7 bases at V and 5 bases at J, leaving 13 bases unmatched.

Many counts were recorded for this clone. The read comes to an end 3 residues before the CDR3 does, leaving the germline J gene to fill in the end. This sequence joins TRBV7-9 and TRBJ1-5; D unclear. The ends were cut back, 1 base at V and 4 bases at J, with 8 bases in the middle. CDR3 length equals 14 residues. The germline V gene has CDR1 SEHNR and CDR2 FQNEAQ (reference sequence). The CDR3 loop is CASSLGSGNQPQHF. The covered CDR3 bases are TGTGCCAGCAGCTTAGGTTCCGGGAATCAGCCC.

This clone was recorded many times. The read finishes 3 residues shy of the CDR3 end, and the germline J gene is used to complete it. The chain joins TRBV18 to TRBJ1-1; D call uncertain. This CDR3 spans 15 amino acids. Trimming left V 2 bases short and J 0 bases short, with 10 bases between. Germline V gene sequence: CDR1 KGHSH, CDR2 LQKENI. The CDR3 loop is CASSPSENMNTEAFF. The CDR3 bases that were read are TGTGCCAGCTCACCAAGCGAGAATATGAACACTGAA.

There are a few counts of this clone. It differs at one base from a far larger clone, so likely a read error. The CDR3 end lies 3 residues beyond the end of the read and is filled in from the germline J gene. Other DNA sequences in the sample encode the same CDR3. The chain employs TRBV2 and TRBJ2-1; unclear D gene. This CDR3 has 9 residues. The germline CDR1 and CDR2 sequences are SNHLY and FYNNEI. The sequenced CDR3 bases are TGTGCGACACACGATGAG. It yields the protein CATHDE. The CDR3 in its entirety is CATHDEQFF.

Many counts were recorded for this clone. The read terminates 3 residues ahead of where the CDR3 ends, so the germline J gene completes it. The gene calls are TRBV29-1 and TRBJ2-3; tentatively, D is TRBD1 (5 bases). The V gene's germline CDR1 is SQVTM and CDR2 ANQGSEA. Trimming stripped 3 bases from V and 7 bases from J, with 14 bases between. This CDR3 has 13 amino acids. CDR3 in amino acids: CSVDRQLENTQYF. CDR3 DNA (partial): TGCAGCGTTGACAGACAGTTGGAGAATACG.

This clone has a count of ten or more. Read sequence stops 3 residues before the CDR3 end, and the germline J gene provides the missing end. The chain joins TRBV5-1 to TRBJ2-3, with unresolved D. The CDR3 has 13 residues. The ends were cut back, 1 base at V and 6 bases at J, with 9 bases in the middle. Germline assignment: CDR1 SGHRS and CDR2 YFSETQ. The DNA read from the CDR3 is TGCGCCAGCAGCTTGCCCCCAGCGGATACG. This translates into CASSLPPADT. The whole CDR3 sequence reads CASSLPPADTQYF.

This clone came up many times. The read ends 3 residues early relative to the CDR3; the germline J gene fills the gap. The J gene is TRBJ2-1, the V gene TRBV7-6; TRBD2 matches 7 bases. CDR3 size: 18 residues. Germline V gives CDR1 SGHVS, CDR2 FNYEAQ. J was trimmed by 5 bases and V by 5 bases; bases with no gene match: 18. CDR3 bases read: TGTGCCAGCAGCCTCCGGACATCAAGCGGGACCCAAGACAATGAG. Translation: CASSLRTSSGTQDNE. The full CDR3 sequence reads CASSLRTSSGTQDNEQFF.

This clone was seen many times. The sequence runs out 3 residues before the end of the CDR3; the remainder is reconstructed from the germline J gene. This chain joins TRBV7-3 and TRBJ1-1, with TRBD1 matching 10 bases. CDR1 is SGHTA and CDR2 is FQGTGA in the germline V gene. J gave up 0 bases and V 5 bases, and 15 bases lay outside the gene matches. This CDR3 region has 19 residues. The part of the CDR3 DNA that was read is TGTGCCAGCAGCCTAAAAAAGCCGGGACAGGGGTTCTTGAACACTGAA. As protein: CASSLKKPGQGFLNTE. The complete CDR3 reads CASSLKKPGQGFLNTEAFF.

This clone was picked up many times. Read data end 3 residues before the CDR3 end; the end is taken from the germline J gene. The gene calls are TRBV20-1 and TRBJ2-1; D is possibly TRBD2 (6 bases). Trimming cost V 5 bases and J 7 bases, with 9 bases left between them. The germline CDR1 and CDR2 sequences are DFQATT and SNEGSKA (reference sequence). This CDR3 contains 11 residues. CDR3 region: CSALSGNEQFF. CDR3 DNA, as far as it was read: TGCAGTGCTCTTAGCGGAAATGAG.

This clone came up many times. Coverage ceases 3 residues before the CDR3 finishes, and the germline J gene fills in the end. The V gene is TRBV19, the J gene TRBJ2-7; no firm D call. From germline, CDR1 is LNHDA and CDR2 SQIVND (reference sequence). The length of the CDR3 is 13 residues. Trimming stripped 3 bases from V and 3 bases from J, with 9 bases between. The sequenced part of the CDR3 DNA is TGTGCCAGTAGTATCTCGACGGGCTACGAG. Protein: CASSISTGYE. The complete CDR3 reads CASSISTGYEQYF.

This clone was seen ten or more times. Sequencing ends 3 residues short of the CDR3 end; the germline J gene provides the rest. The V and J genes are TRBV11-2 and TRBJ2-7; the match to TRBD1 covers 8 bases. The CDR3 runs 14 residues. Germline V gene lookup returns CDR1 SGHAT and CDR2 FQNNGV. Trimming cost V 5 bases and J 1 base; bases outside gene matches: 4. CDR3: CASSPRDRSYEQYF. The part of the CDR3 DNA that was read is TGTGCCAGCAGCCCGCGGGACAGGTCCTACGAG.

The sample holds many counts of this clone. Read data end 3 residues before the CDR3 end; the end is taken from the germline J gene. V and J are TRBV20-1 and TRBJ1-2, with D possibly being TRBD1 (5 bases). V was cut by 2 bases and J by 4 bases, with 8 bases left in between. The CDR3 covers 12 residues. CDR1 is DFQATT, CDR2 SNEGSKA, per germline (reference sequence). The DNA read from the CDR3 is TGCAGTGCTAGATCCCAGGGCTATGGC. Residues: CSARSQGYG. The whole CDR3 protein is CSARSQGYGYTF.

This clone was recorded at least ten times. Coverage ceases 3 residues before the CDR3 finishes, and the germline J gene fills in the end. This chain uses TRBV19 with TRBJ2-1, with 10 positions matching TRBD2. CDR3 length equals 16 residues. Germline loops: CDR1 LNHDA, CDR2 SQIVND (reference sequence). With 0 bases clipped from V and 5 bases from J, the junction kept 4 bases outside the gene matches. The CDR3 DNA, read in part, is TGTGCCAGTAGTATAGATCAAGCGGGAGGGAACAATGAG. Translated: CASSIDQAGGNNE. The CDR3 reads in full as CASSIDQAGGNNEQFF. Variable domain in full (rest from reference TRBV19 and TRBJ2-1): DGGITQSPKYLFRKEGQNVTLSCEQNLNHDAMYWYRQDPGQGLRLIYYSQIVNDFQKGDIAEGYSVSREKKESFPLTVTSAQKNPTAFYLCASSIDQAGGNNEQFFGPGTRLTVL.

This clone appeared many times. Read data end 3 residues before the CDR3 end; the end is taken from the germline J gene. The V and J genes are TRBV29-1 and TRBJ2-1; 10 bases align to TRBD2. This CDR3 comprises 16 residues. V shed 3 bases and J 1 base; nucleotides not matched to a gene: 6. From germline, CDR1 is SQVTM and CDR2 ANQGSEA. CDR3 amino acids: CSVEGLALFSYNEQFF. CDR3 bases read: TGCAGCGTTGAGGGACTAGCGCTTTTTTCCTACAATGAG.

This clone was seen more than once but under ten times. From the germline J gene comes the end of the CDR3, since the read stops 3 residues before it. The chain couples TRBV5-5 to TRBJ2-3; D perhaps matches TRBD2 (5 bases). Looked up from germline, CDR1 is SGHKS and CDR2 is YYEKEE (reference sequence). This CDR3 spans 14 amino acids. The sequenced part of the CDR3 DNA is TGTGCCAGCAGCCTTCGAGACTACCAAGAGACG. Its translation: CASSLRDYQET. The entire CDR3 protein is CASSLRDYQETQYF.

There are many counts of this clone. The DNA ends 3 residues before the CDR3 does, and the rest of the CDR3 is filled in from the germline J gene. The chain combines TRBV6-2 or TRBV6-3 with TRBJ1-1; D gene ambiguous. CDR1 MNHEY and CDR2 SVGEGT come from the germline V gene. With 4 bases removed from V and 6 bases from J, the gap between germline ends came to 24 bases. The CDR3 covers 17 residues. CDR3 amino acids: CASSSSRWALSEAEAFF. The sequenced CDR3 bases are TGTGCCAGCAGTTCCTCTAGGTGGGCCCTTAGTGAGGCTGAA.

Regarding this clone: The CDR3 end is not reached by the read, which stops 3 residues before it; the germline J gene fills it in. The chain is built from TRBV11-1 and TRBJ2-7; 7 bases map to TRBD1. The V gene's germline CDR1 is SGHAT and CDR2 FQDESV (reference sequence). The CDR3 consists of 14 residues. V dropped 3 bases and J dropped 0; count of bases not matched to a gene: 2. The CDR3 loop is CASSFPGGSYEQYF. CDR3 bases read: TGTGCCAGCAGCTTTCCAGGGGGCTCCTACGAG.

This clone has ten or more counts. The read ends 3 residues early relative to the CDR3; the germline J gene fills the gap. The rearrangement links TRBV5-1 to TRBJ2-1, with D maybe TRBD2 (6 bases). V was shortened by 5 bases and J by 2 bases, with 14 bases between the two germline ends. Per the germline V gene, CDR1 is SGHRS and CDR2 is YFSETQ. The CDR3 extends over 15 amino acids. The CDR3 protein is CASSQEGGTYNEQFF. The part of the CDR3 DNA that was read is TGCGCCAGCAGTCAGGAGGGCGGGACCTACAATGAG.

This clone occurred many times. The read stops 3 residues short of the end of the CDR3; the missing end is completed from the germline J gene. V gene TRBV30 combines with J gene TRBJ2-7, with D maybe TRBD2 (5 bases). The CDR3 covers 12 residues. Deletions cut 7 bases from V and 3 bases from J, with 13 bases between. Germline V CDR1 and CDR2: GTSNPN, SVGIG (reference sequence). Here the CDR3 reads CAFRWTFYEQYF. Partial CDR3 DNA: TGTGCCTTTCGCTGGACTTTCTACGAG.

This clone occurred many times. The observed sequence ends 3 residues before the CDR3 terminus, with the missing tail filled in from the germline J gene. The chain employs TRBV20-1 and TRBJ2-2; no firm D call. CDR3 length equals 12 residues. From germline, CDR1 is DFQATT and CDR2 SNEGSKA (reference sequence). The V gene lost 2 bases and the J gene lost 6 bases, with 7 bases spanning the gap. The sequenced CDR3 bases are TGCAGTGCTAGACCTTTCTCCGGGGAG. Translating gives CSARPFSGE. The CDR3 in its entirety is CSARPFSGELFF.

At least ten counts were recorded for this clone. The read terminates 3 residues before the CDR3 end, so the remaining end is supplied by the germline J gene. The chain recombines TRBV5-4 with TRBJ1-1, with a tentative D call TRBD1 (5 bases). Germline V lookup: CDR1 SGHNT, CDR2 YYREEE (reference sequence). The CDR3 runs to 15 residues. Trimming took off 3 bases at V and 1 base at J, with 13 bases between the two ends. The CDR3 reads CASSWRQPRNTEAFF. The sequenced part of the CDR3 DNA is TGTGCCAGCAGCTGGAGACAGCCGAGGAACACTGAA.

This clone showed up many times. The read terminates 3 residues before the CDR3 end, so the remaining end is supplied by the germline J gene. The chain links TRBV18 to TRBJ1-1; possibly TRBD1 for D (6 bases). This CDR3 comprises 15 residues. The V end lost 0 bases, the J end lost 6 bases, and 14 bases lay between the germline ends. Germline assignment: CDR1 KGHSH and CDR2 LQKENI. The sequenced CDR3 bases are TGTGCCAGCTCACCACCGACAGGCCGAAGGGCTGAA. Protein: CASSPPTGRRAE. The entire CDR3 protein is CASSPPTGRRAEAFF. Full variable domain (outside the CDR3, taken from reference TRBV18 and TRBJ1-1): NAGVMQNPRHLVRRRGQEARLRCSPMKGHSHVYWYRQLPEEGLKFMVYLQKENIIDESGMPKERFSAEFPKEGPSILRIQQVVRGDSAAYFCASSPPTGRRAEAFFGQGTRLTVV.

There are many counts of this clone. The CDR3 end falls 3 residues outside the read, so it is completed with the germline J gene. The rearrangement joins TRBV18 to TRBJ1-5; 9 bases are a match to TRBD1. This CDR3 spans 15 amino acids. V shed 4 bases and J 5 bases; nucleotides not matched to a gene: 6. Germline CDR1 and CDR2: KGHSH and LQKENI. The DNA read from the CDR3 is TGTGCCAGCTCACGGACAGGGGATGGGGATCAGCCC. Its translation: CASSRTGDGDQP. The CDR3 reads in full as CASSRTGDGDQPQHF.

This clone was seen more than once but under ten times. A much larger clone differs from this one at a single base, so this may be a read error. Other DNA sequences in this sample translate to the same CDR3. CDR3: CASSLMDRGNEQFF. The sequenced CDR3 bases are TGTGCCAGCAGCCTAATGGACAGGGGGAATGAG. V and J are TRBV7-6 and TRBJ2-1; 10 bases match TRBD1. The CDR3 end lies 3 residues beyond the end of the read and is filled in from the germline J gene. The CDR3 loop spans 14 amino acids. The V and J ends lost 5 bases and 7 bases, in that order; junction bases with no gene match: 5. Per the germline V gene, CDR1 is SGHVS and CDR2 is FNYEAQ.

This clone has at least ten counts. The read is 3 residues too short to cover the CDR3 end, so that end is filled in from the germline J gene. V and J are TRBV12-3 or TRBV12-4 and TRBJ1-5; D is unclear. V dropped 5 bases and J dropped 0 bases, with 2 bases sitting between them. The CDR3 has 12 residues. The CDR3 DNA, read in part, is TGTGCCAGCAGTCATAGCAATCAGCCC. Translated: CASSHSNQP. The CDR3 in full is CASSHSNQPQHF.

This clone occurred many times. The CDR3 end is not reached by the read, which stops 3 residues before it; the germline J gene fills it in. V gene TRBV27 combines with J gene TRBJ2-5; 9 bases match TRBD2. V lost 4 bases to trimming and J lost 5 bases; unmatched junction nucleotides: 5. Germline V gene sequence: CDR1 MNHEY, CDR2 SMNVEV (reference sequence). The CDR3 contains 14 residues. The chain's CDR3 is CASSWGLAGETQYF. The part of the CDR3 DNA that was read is TGTGCCAGCAGTTGGGGACTAGCCGGCGAGACC.